This TCR beta chain originates from a study of T-cell memory formation after mild COVID-19. Findings and limits, study-wide: Pre-infection memory harbored some responding clones, suggesting cross-reactive memory joined.

The CDR3 is 16 amino acids. CDR1 is SGHRS, CDR2 YFSETQ, per germline. V lost 0 bases to trimming and J lost 7 bases, with 16 bases between them. This clonotype showed up just a few times. Its specificity is not known. Each CDR3 protein gets one entry after TCRdb re-called the 5' RACE reads with MiXCR. The sample has some 310,000 distinct CDR3 sequences, 20% to 25% seen once. This rearrangement joins TRBV5-1 to TRBJ2-2, with D possibly TRBD1 on 5 matching bases. The source material was PBMCs or a T cell subset sorted from them (not recorded which). The clonotype originates from a man between 18 and 35 years old who had mild COVID-19 (a few samples of this study predate the infection). Cell type and time point are not known. The CDR3 here is CASSLGLPLRGGELFF. CDR3 coding DNA: TGCGCCAGCAGCTTGGGACTGCCACTTAGGGGCGGGGAGCTGTTTTTT.